This T cell receptor beta chain was captured by sequencing in a study of blood T cell repertoires in COVID-19. The CDR3 has 15 amino acids. Germline V gives CDR1 SEHNR, CDR2 FQNEAQ (reference sequence). Losses at the gene ends were 5 bases for V and 4 bases for J; bases not matched to a gene: 5. Here immunoSEQ multiplex PCR was the method, and the copy in TCRdb shows in-frame clones only, minus some. The sample consists of 200,000 to 300,000 clones, approximately 86% of them appearing once. Source material: peripheral blood. The source is a woman aged 55-70 years with COVID-19, enrolled during active disease. The J gene is TRBJ2-5, the V gene TRBV7-9, with 12 nucleotides matching TRBD2. Here the CDR3 reads CASSRLAGATETQYF. For the CDR3, the DNA is TGTGCCAGCAGCCGACTAGCGGGAGCGACAGAGACCCAGTACTTC.